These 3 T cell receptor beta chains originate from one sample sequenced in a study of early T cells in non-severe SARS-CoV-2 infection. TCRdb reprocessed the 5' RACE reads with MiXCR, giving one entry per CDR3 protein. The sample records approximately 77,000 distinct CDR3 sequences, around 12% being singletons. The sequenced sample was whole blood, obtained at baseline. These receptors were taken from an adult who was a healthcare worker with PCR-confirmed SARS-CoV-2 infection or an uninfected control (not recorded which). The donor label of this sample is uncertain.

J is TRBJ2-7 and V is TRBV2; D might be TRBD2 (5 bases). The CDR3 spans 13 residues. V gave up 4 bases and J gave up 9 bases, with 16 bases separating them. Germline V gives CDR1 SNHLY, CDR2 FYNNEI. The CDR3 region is CASSGEASTRQYF. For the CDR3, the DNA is TGTGCCAGCAGTGGTGAAGCTAGCACCAGGCAGTACTTC.

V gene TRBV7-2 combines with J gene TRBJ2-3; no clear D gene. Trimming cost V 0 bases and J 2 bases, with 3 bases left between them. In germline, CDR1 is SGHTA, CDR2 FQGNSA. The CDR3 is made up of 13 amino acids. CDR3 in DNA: TGTGCCAGCAGCTTAGCAAACACAGATACGCAGTATTTT. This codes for CASSLANTDTQYF.

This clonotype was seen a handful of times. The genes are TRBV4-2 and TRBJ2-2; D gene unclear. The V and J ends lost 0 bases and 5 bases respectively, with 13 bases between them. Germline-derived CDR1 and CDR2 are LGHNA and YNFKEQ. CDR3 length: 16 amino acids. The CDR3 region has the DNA TGTGCCAGCAGCCAAGAAGGACGGAGTAGGACCGGGGAGCTGTTTTTT. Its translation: CASSQEGRSRTGELFF.